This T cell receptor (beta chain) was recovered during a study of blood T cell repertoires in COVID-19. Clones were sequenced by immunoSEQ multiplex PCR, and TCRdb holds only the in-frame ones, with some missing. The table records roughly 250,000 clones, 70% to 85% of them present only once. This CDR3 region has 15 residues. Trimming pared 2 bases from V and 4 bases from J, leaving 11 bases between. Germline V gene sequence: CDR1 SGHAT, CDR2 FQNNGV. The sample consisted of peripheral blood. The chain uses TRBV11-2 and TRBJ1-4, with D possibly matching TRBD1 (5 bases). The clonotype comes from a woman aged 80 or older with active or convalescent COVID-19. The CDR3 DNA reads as TGTGCCAGCAGCTTAACGACAGCCTATAATGAAAAACTGTTTTTT. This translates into CASSLTTAYNEKLFF.